This T cell receptor beta chain was sequenced for a study of early T cells in non-severe SARS-CoV-2 infection. As for the study in general: Sequencing targeted bulk RNA from unsorted whole blood, leaving chains unpaired. General study findings and limits: Matching with VDJdb favored anti-spike CD8 responses (missing private and CD4 specificities).

Unique molecular identifiers were attached to individual cDNA molecules. TCRdb re-called the 5' RACE reads through MiXCR, storing one row per CDR3 protein. The data hold tens of thousands of distinct CDR3 sequences, with around 15% observed a single time. This clonotype occurred many times. Its antigen is still unknown. This CDR3 has 13 residues. V lost 5 bases and J lost 1; bases outside the gene matches: 4. Germline CDR1 DFQATT, CDR2 SNEGSKA (reference sequence). The sequenced sample was whole blood, obtained at baseline. The chain joins TRBV20-1 to TRBJ2-7; 8 nucleotides align to TRBD1. This sequence originates from an adult who was a healthcare worker with PCR-confirmed SARS-CoV-2 infection or an uninfected control (not recorded which). CDR3 loop: CSASTGGSYEQYF. The CDR3 nucleotides read TGCAGTGCTTCAACAGGGGGGTCCTACGAGCAGTACTTC.